The source of this T cell receptor (beta chain) is a study of identical twins (TCRdb year 2016). At the level of the whole study: To test whether fetal clonotypes persist, the study used deep sequencing on TCR alpha and beta repertoires from monozygotic twins, unrelated adults of various ages, and cord blood. Replicate twin experiments were performed at different times using different library preparation protocols to rule out contamination.

All donors were healthy Caucasians. Miltenyi CD45RO+ enrichment and human naive T-cell isolation kits were used to isolate memory (CD45RO+) and naive T cells from PBMC. The method was 5' RACE. The instrument given in TCRdb is Illumina HiSeq 2000. Template switching added a universal primer binding site, and the final cDNA carried a unique molecular identifier that allowed TCR cDNA molecules to be counted accurately. First-strand cDNA for TCR alpha and beta chains was synthesized from specific primers in the conserved constant-segment region. To control for contamination, each cDNA library was double barcoded with a SMART-Mk sample barcode plus Illumina barcodes. TruSeq adapter sequences along with Illumina sample barcodes were introduced in two successive PCR steps. The TCR alpha and beta cDNA libraries were sequenced on the Illumina HiSeq platform using custom primers. The published analysis was carried out like this. Unique molecular identifiers were extracted from raw reads with MiGEC, and CDR3 positions were determined with MiXCR. Recombination models were inferred per individual with the repgenHMM and IGoR tools using an EM algorithm. Shared clonotype analysis was performed with the tcR package in R, normalizing sharing by the product of cloneset sizes. Out-of-frame nonproductive sequences were analyzed to study raw recombination free of thymic and clonal selection effects. TCRdb passed the public sequencing reads through fastp at Q25 and MiXCR, retaining productive beta sequences. When rows share a CDR3 protein, they turn into one entry using the most common DNA and genes. These V and J calls derive from TCRdb rather than the authors' analysis. This sample holds roughly 250,000 distinct CDR3 sequences; 11% to 15% were observed only once. Around 9% of the sample goes to the ten largest clones.

Notes on this clonotype: The clone's antigen remains unknown. Base-call qualities are not available, and no considerably larger clone is one nucleotide away.

As encoded in the germline V gene, CDR1 is SGHRS while CDR2 is YFSETQ. Reading from cysteine to phenylalanine, the CDR3 counts 13 amino acids. The DNA shown is the 39-base CDR3, in frame from base 1. Trimming removed 2 bases from V and 10 bases from J, leaving 10 bases between the germline ends. Overall study outcomes, separate from this receptor: Conclusions relied on cross-sectional statistical analysis, since the same donors could not be followed over many years. Zero-insertion analyses could be partly confounded by invariant T cells such as MAIT and iNKT, although diverse VJ usage argued against such confounding for most clonotypes. Compared with coincidental sharing between unrelated individuals, out-of-frame TCR alpha sequences shared between twins showed an excess of sequences with low generation probability. Excess twin sharing in beta out-of-frame sequences was weaker because fewer shared sequences lowered the signal-to-noise ratio. Fewer insertions were carried by abundant cord blood beta clonotypes, a similar but weaker trend appeared in young adult naive repertoires, and no such trend appeared in memory repertoires. In monozygotic twins, recombination models systematically underestimated out-of-frame TCR alpha sharing, but the models matched the sharing seen between unrelated individuals.

The chain was built from TRBV5-1 and TRBJ1-6, and perhaps TRBD1 as D gene, on 5 matching bases. The sequence was collected from a woman younger than 30 in good health. Sequencing was done on a sample of memory (CD45RO+) T cells sorted from blood. The intended sense of this specimen's cell subset or site label: CD45RO+ enriched T cells. Read as DNA, the sequence is TGCGCCAGCAGCTTTGGGGCCGACTCACCCCTCCACTTT. Translated, it gives CASSFGADSPLHF.